These 21 T cell receptor beta chains came from one sample sequenced in a study of CD8+ T cells in alopecia areata. Investigators isolated RNA and reverse transcribed it into cDNA to act as the sequencing template. The repertoire was sequenced with immunoSEQ multiplex PCR; TCRdb's copy has only in-frame clones and lacks some. The data contain roughly 23,000 clones, about 47% of them singletons. The specimen sequenced was NKG2D-high CD8+ T cells sorted from blood. All receptors derive from a human donor with alopecia areata.

This chain connects TRBV13 to TRBJ2-3, with 10 bases aligning to TRBD1. This CDR3 is 16 amino acids long. Per germline, CDR1 PRHDT and CDR2 FYEKMQ (reference sequence). The junction had 9 bases not matched to a gene; V was cut back by 5 bases and J by 4 bases. CDR3 loop: CASSVRDRGFSDTQYF. CDR3 bases: TGTGCCAGCAGCGTCCGGGACAGGGGATTTTCAGATACGCAGTATTTT.

With regard to this clone: Compared with germline, one end of the junction differs, possibly owing to a read error. V and J are TRBV7-9 and TRBJ2-7, with 7 bases matching TRBD2. Looked up from germline, CDR1 is SEHNR and CDR2 is FQNEAQ (reference sequence). This CDR3 spans 15 amino acids. CDR3 sequence: CASSFSSSGSYERYF. CDR3 DNA sequence: TGTGCCAGCAGCTTTTCGTCTAGCGGCTCCTACGAGCGGTACTTC.

This chain joins TRBV5-1 and TRBJ2-1; D unclear. This CDR3 spans 13 amino acids. V was trimmed by 0 bases and J by 9 bases, leaving 10 bases between them. Germline V gives CDR1 SGHRS, CDR2 YFSETQ. CDR3 bases: TGCGCCAGCAGCTTGGCCTGGGCTAGTGAGCAGTTCTTC. It encodes CASSLAWASEQFF.

V gene TRBV28 combines with J gene TRBJ2-1; a weak D match, TRBD1 (6 bases). V dropped 7 bases and J dropped 5 bases, with 15 bases sitting between them. The germline V gene encodes CDR1 MDHEN and CDR2 SYDVKM. The CDR3 has 14 residues. The CDR3 region has the DNA TGTGCCAGCACCGCCGTTAGACAGGACAATGAGCAGTTCTTC. Translating gives CASTAVRQDNEQFF.

The V call is TRBV28, the J call TRBJ2-7, with D possibly being TRBD1 or TRBD2 (5 bases each). This CDR3 has 15 residues. V was cut by 4 bases and J by 3 bases, with 16 bases left in between. The germline CDR1 and CDR2 sequences are MDHEN and SYDVKM. The CDR3 bases are TGTGCCAGCAGTTGGCGTGGGGGTTCTATCTACGAGCAGTACTTC. The encoded protein is CASSWRGGSIYEQYF.

The rearrangement joins TRBV7-8 to TRBJ2-6; D might be TRBD1 (6 bases). CDR1 is SGHVS and CDR2 is FQNEAQ in the germline V gene. Trimming took 5 bases from V and 2 from J, leaving 10 bases between them. The CDR3 is 15 residues long. The CDR3 DNA is TGTGCCAGCAGCGCCCAGGGGACTGGGGCCAACGTCCTGACTTTC. This codes for CASSAQGTGANVLTF.

The chain combines TRBV19 with TRBJ2-7; no reliable D call. The CDR3 contains 12 residues. The V end lost 3 bases, the J end lost 5 bases, and 8 bases lay between the germline ends. CDR1 and CDR2 (germline): LNHDA, SQIVND (reference sequence). The CDR3 bases are TGTGCCAGTAGTATGGGTAGTAACGAGCAGTACTTC. Translated, it gives CASSMGSNEQYF.

The chain links TRBV5-1 to TRBJ2-1, with TRBD2 identical over 7 bases. Losses at the gene ends were 4 bases for V and 9 bases for J; bases not matched to a gene: 16. The CDR3 sequence is 16 residues long. CDR1 SGHRS and CDR2 YFSETQ come from the germline V gene. Here the CDR3 DNA reads TGCGCCAGCAGCACCCGGACGGGAAACTGGGGGGGTGAGCAGTTCTTC. Translation: CASSTRTGNWGGEQFF. Based on the CDR3 plus reference TRBV5-1 and TRBJ2-1, the full variable domain is KAGVTQTPRYLIKTRGQQVTLSCSPISGHRSVSWYQQTPGQGLQFLFEYFSETQRNKGNFPGRFSGRQFSNSRSEMNVSTLELGDSALYLCASSTRTGNWGGEQFFGPGTRLTVL.

This clone showed up just a few times. CDR3 loop: CASSPLLTGELFF. Here the CDR3 DNA reads TGTGCCAGCAGTCCCCTCCTGACCGGGGAGCTGTTTTTT. The chain couples TRBV27 to TRBJ2-2; D unclear. V dropped 5 bases and J dropped 5 bases, with 9 bases sitting between them. Germline V gene sequence: CDR1 MNHEY, CDR2 SMNVEV (reference sequence). The CDR3 is made up of 13 amino acids.

The chain carries TRBV5-1 and TRBJ2-7; weak D call: TRBD2 (6 bases). This CDR3 region has 15 residues. With 4 bases removed from V and 3 bases from J, the gap between germline ends came to 17 bases. Germline-derived CDR1 and CDR2 are SGHRS and YFSETQ. CDR3 coding DNA: TGCGCCAGCAGCCCCGAGCCCGGGGGTTACTACGAGCAGTACTTC. Translating it yields CASSPEPGGYYEQYF.

This clone was counted between two and nine times. The rearrangement links TRBV2 to TRBJ1-2; D uncertain. The CDR3 runs 14 residues. The germline V gene encodes CDR1 SNHLY and CDR2 FYNNEI. Trimming left V 10 bases short and J 6 bases short, with 21 bases between. The CDR3 loop reads CATPSKGRDDGYTF. CDR3 nucleotide sequence: TGTGCCACCCCCAGCAAGGGTAGAGACGATGGCTACACCTTC.

There are a few counts of this clone. The chain couples TRBV7-3 to TRBJ2-1; D could derive from TRBD1 or TRBD2 (5 bases each). Trimming took 3 bases from V and 7 from J, leaving 22 bases between them. The CDR3 extends over 17 amino acids. CDR1 and CDR2 (germline): SGHTA, FQGTGA. The CDR3 reads CASSFRRQGVRLNEQFF. CDR3 coding DNA: TGTGCCAGCAGCTTCCGCCGTCAGGGAGTACGGTTAAATGAGCAGTTCTTC.

The V call is TRBV25-1, the J call TRBJ2-1, with D tentatively TRBD1 (5 bases). This CDR3 is built from 11 residues. V lost 4 bases and J 9 bases, leaving 7 bases between the germline ends. Germline V lookup: CDR1 MGHDK, CDR2 SYGVNS. CDR3 sequence: CASSGGGEQFF. CDR3 bases: TGTGCCAGCAGTGGGGGCGGTGAGCAGTTCTTC. The full variable domain, completed using reference TRBV25-1 and TRBJ2-1, is EADIYQTPRYLVIGTGKKITLECSQTMGHDKMYWYQQDPGMELHLIHYSYGVNSTEKGDLSSESTVSRIRTEHFPLTLESARPSHTSQYLCASSGGGEQFFGPGTRLTVL.

This sequence joins TRBV6-5 and TRBJ2-2, with TRBD1 matching over 7 bases. Germline values: CDR1 MNHEY, CDR2 SVGAGI. The trim removed 7 bases at V and 4 bases at J, leaving 0 bases unmatched. This CDR3 spans 12 amino acids. The CDR3 here is CASTGGTGELFF. Written as DNA, the CDR3 is TGTGCCAGCACAGGGGGCACCGGGGAGCTGTTTTTT.

This chain uses TRBV29-1 with TRBJ2-5; D is perhaps TRBD1 (6 bases). The CDR3 has 12 amino acids. Germline CDR1 SQVTM, CDR2 ANQGSEA. V lost 4 bases and J 1 base, leaving 7 bases between the germline ends. For the CDR3, the DNA is TGCAGCGTTGGACAGGCCCAAGAGACCCAGTACTTC. Translating it yields CSVGQAQETQYF.

As regards this clone: Distinct nucleotide sequences in the sample also encode this CDR3. The chain recombines TRBV27 with TRBJ1-1; D gene ambiguous. This CDR3 has 13 residues. The germline gives CDR1 MNHEY, CDR2 SMNVEV (reference sequence). Trimming stripped 3 bases from V and 0 bases from J, with 5 bases between. The CDR3 DNA reads TGTGCCAGCAGTTTGAGCGTGAACACTGAAGCTTTCTTT. Residues: CASSLSVNTEAFF.

By share, this clone counts as medium-sized. The chain has TRBV28 and TRBJ2-3, with D perhaps being TRBD1 or TRBD2 (5 bases each). The CDR3 runs 14 residues. Germline V gives CDR1 MDHEN, CDR2 SYDVKM. Trimming took off 8 bases at V and 1 base at J, with 13 bases between the two ends. In DNA, the CDR3 is TGTGCCAGCCGTAGCTTGGGGGGCACAGATACGCAGTATTTT. It yields the protein CASRSLGGTDTQYF.

The chain combines TRBV27 with TRBJ2-2; D possibly uses TRBD1 or TRBD2 (5 bases each). Per the germline V gene, CDR1 is MNHEY and CDR2 is SMNVEV (reference sequence). The ends were cut back, 2 bases at V and 0 bases at J, with 10 bases in the middle. The CDR3 contains 16 residues. The CDR3 DNA reads TGTGCCAGCAGTTTACCCGGGGCTGCGAACACCGGGGAGCTGTTTTTT. This codes for CASSLPGAANTGELFF.

This clone was counted only a few times. The V call is TRBV9, the J call TRBJ2-7; D not certain. Trimming left V 4 bases short and J 2 bases short, with 10 bases between. Germline values: CDR1 SGDLS, CDR2 YYNGEE. The CDR3 spans 13 residues. This chain's CDR3 is CASSSGRPYEQYF. CDR3 DNA sequence: TGTGCCAGCAGCTCAGGCCGACCCTACGAGCAGTACTTC.

This clone has a handful of counts. The chain is built from TRBV27 and TRBJ2-5; D is perhaps TRBD2 (6 bases). Germline V gene data show CDR1 as MNHEY and CDR2 as SMNVEV (reference sequence). V lost 5 bases to trimming and J lost 4 bases, with 20 bases between them. The CDR3 has 16 residues. CDR3 sequence reads: CASSPWVAEVVETQYF. CDR3 DNA: TGTGCCAGCAGTCCCTGGGTAGCGGAGGTGGTAGAGACCCAGTACTTC.

The V gene is TRBV7-2, the J gene TRBJ2-4, with D uncertain. Germline lookup yields CDR1 SGHTA and CDR2 FQGNSA. The V gene lost 5 bases and the J gene lost 0 bases, with 5 bases spanning the gap. The CDR3 is made up of 13 amino acids. The CDR3 is CASSLLAKNIQYF. The CDR3 bases are TGTGCCAGCAGCCTTCTAGCCAAAAACATTCAGTACTTC.